These 19 T cell receptor beta chains were sequenced from one sample in a study of cytomegalovirus exposure and HLA in healthy donors. The PCR contained 60 Vbeta and 13 Jbeta primers. Clones were read by immunoSEQ multiplex PCR, and TCRdb kept only the in-frame ones, dropping some. The table lists around 45,000 clones, around 53% of them singletons. The sample taken for sequencing was PBMCs. All receptors derive from a man aged 55 to 70 in good health and CMV-seronegative.

J is TRBJ1-1 and V is TRBV19; 10 nucleotides align to TRBD1. V lost 7 bases, J lost 7 bases, and 6 bases stayed unmatched. The CDR3 extends over 13 amino acids. Germline V gene sequence: CDR1 LNHDA, CDR2 SQIVND (reference sequence). The DNA of the CDR3 is TGTGCCAGTACCCCGGGACAGGGGCTTGAAGCTTTCTTT. The encoded protein is CASTPGQGLEAFF.

The rearrangement uses TRBV6-1 and TRBJ2-6; D is unclear. The CDR3 loop spans 15 amino acids. V was clipped by 4 bases and J by 0 bases, with 7 bases between them. Germline assignment: CDR1 MNHNS and CDR2 SASEGT. CDR3 bases: TGTGCCAGCAGTGCCACTCCCTCTGGGGCCAACGTCCTGACTTTC. Its translation: CASSATPSGANVLTF.

The rearrangement uses TRBV5-4 and TRBJ1-4; TRBD1 matches at 8 bases. The CDR3 has 17 amino acids. V gave up 4 bases and J gave up 0 bases; unmatched junction bases: 8. From germline, CDR1 is SGHNT and CDR2 YYREEE (reference sequence). CDR3 amino acids: CASSRGTGAATNEKLFF. In nucleotides, the CDR3 is TGTGCCAGCAGCAGAGGGACAGGCGCCGCAACTAATGAAAAACTGTTTTTT.

The chain combines TRBV7-2 with TRBJ1-2; D call uncertain. V was pared by 3 bases and J by 13 bases, with 12 bases between. The germline CDR1 and CDR2 sequences are SGHTA and FQGNSA. The CDR3 is made up of 11 amino acids. Here the CDR3 DNA reads TGTGCCAGCAGCTTTGGCCCTCGCTGCACCTTC. This translates into CASSFGPRCTF.

The chain has TRBV15 and TRBJ1-4, with D possibly TRBD1 on 5 matching bases. CDR1 and CDR2 from the germline V gene are LNHNV and YYDKDF (reference sequence). CDR3 size: 14 residues. V was pared by 2 bases and J by 7 bases, with 11 bases between. CDR3 in amino acids: CATSRQGKGEKLFF. The CDR3 nucleotides are TGTGCCACCAGCAGACAGGGAAAGGGTGAAAAACTGTTTTTT.

The chain joins TRBV29-1 to TRBJ2-7, with TRBD2 as a possible D gene (7 bases). The germline V gene encodes CDR1 SQVTM and CDR2 ANQGSEA. The CDR3 contains 12 residues. V was clipped by 8 bases and J by 12 bases, with 23 bases between them. In nucleotides, the CDR3 is TGCAGCCTTTTAACGGGCGGGGGCGTCAGGTACTTC. Translating it yields CSLLTGGGVRYF.

The chain recombines TRBV7-2 with TRBJ2-5; tentative D call: TRBD2 (5 bases). The DNA end is a closer match to TRBJ2-7, so the J assignment may be wrong. CDR3 length: 15 residues. Germline CDR1 and CDR2: SGHTA and FQGNSA. The CDR3 region is CASSFSRRAAYEQYF. Here the CDR3 DNA reads TGTGCCAGCAGCTTCAGTCGGCGGGCAGCCTACGAGCAGTACTTC.

This clone has only one observation. One junction end does not reproduce the germline sequence, and a read error may be involved. This chain joins TRBV29-1 and TRBJ1-2, with D uncertain. This CDR3 is 12 amino acids long. The germline V gene encodes CDR1 SQVTM and CDR2 ANQGSEA. The CDR3 DNA is TGCAGCGTTGAAAATAAGAACTATGGCTACACTTTC. Translation gives CSVENKNYGYTF.

The V gene is TRBV7-9, the J gene TRBJ1-1; TRBD1 might be the D (6 bases). Trimming cost V 4 bases and J 2 bases, with 11 bases left between them. This CDR3 spans 14 amino acids. The germline V gene has CDR1 SEHNR and CDR2 FQNEAQ (reference sequence). This CDR3 is CASSSYRVNTEAFF. The CDR3 DNA follows: TGTGCCAGCAGCTCTTACAGGGTAAACACTGAAGCTTTCTTT.

This clone was counted only a few times. The chain combines TRBV7-2 with TRBJ2-4; 8 bases are a match to TRBD1. V lost 5 bases and J lost 0; bases outside the gene matches: 12. Germline CDR1 reads SGHTA; CDR2 reads FQGNSA. The CDR3 length is 18 residues. The CDR3 sequence: CASSTRERTGLAKNIQYF. CDR3 nucleotide sequence: TGTGCCAGCAGCACTCGAGAAAGGACAGGGCTAGCCAAAAACATTCAGTACTTC.

This chain joins TRBV15 and TRBJ1-1, with D possibly being TRBD1 (5 bases). Germline loops: CDR1 LNHNV, CDR2 YYDKDF (reference sequence). Trimming pared 5 bases from V and 8 bases from J, leaving 18 bases between. The CDR3 is 14 residues long. The CDR3 loop reads CATSGKPGSREAFF. CDR3 in DNA: TGTGCCACCAGCGGTAAACCAGGGTCCCGGGAAGCTTTCTTT.

This clone was recorded only once. This CDR3 reads CASSYTGARGYEQYF. The CDR3, as DNA: TGTGCCAGCAGTTACACCGGGGCCAGGGGGTACGAGCAGTACTTC. The genes are TRBV6-5 and TRBJ2-7; the match to TRBD1 covers 7 bases. Germline CDR1 and CDR2: MNHEY and SVGAGI. CDR3 size: 15 residues. V lost 2 bases, J lost 4 bases, and 8 bases stayed unmatched.

V and J are TRBV6-5 and TRBJ2-7; tentatively, D is TRBD2 (5 bases). The length of the CDR3 is 13 residues. Trimming took 9 bases from V and 4 from J, leaving 16 bases between them. The V gene's germline CDR1 is MNHEY and CDR2 SVGAGI. CDR3 sequence reads: CASRRSGGYEQYF. CDR3 coding DNA: TGTGCCAGTCGCCGTTCTGGCGGGTACGAGCAGTACTTC.

This rearrangement joins TRBV7-9 to TRBJ1-2, with TRBD1 matching over 7 bases. V trimming: 5 bases; J trimming: 8 bases; junction bases outside the gene matches: 8. Germline lookup yields CDR1 SEHNR and CDR2 FQNEAQ (reference sequence). The length of the CDR3 is 13 residues. CDR3 DNA sequence: TGTGCCAGCAGCCCCGGACAGGCGGGAGGCTACACCTTC. Translation: CASSPGQAGGYTF.

The rearrangement links TRBV10-3 to TRBJ1-4; D might be TRBD1 (6 bases). Trimming took off 10 bases at V and 4 bases at J, with 19 bases between the two ends. This CDR3 is built from 15 residues. Per germline, CDR1 ENHRY and CDR2 SYGVKD. The CDR3 DNA reads TGTGCCACGGGGCCGGGACGGGACAATAATGAAAAACTGTTTTTT. This translates into CATGPGRDNNEKLFF.

This chain links TRBV5-6 with TRBJ2-7; no definite D call. Germline CDR1 and CDR2: SGHDT and YYEEEE. This CDR3 region has 13 residues. V lost 0 bases to trimming and J lost 4 bases, with 8 bases between them. The CDR3 sequence is CASSLDYGYEQYF. The CDR3, as DNA: TGTGCCAGCAGCTTGGACTACGGTTACGAGCAGTACTTC.

V and J are TRBV25-1 and TRBJ2-7; D is perhaps TRBD2 (6 bases). CDR3 length: 14 residues. Trimming removed 5 bases from V and 9 bases from J, with 20 bases in between. Looked up from germline, CDR1 is MGHDK and CDR2 is SYGVNS. CDR3 DNA sequence: TGTGCCAGCAGTAATAGCGGACGTACGTATGGGCAGTACTTC. It translates to CASSNSGRTYGQYF.

The chain links TRBV4-1 to TRBJ1-2; 8 positions match TRBD1. CDR1 and CDR2 from the germline V gene are MGHRA and YSYEKL. V shed 6 bases and J 1 base; nucleotides not matched to a gene: 10. The CDR3 runs to 16 residues. The CDR3 loop is CASSPRDRSYNYGYTF. In DNA form, the CDR3 reads TGCGCCAGCAGTCCGAGGGACAGGAGCTATAACTATGGCTACACCTTC.

The chain couples TRBV4-1 to TRBJ2-1; the match to TRBD2 covers 7 bases. Germline trimming cut 4 bases from V and 0 bases from J; bases unmatched to any gene: 6. The CDR3 runs 16 residues. Germline CDR1 MGHRA, CDR2 YSYEKL. CDR3 region: CASSPLGGSSYNEQFF. In nucleotides, the CDR3 is TGCGCCAGCAGCCCTTTAGGCGGGAGCTCCTACAATGAGCAGTTCTTC.